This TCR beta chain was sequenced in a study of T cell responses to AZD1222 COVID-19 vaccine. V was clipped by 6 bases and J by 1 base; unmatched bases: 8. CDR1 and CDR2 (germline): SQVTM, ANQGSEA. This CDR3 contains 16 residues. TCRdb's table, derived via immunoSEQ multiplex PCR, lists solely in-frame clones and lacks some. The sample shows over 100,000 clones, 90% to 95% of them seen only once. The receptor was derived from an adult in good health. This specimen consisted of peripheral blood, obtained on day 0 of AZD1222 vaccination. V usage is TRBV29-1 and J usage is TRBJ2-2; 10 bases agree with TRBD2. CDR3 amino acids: CSVEGIAGGNTGELFF. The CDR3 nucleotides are TGCAGCGTGGAGGGAATAGCGGGAGGGAACACCGGGGAGCTGTTTTTT.